These T cell receptor beta chains were read from a single sample in a study of blood T cell repertoires in COVID-19. The data were produced by immunoSEQ multiplex PCR, yet TCRdb's version contains in-frame clones alone and is incomplete. Of about 300,000 clones in the sample, approximately 81% were seen once. What was sequenced was PBMCs or T cells enriched from blood (not recorded which). These receptors were collected from a woman younger than 45 who had been exposed to COVID-19. CDR3s include the opening cysteine and the closing phenylalanine or tryptophan. Fields, in order: V gene, J gene, clone size, D gene, CDR3 protein, CDR3 DNA. The D gene is left open where the match is weak. Where a row states a size, it is once, few, many or the class of an expanded clone; other rows omit it.

>TRBV30|TRBJ1-5|few|-
CAWSLQGGGNQPQHF
TGTGCCTGGAGTTTGCAGGGAGGAGGCAATCAGCCCCAGCATTTT
>TRBV29-1|TRBJ1-2|-|-
CSVLNGGFYGYTF
TGCAGCGTCCTGAACGGGGGGTTCTATGGCTACACCTTC
>TRBV6-4|TRBJ1-5|once|TRBD1
CASSVDRGENQPQHF
TGTGCCAGCAGTGTCGACAGGGGTGAAAATCAGCCCCAGCATTTT
>TRBV18|TRBJ2-1|-|-
CASSRSAYNEQFF
TGTGCCAGCTCACGGAGCGCCTACAATGAGCAGTTCTTC
>TRBV6-2/TRBV6-3|TRBJ2-4|-|-
CASSYSSTQTIQAKNIQYF
TGTGCCAGCAGTTACTCTAGCACTCAAACCATTCAGGCCAAAAACATTCAGTACTTC
>TRBV19|TRBJ2-5|-|TRBD2
CASRPISGLEYQETQYF
TGTGCCAGTAGACCTATTTCGGGACTAGAGTACCAAGAGACCCAGTACTTC
>TRBV7-3|TRBJ2-1|-|TRBD1
CASSLSTGDNEQFF
TGTGCCAGCAGCTTATCAACAGGGGACAATGAGCAGTTCTTC
>TRBV7-8|TRBJ2-7|-|-
CASSLGLVSYEQYF
TGTGCCAGCAGCTTAGGACTAGTTTCGTACGAGCAGTACTTC
>TRBV7-3|TRBJ2-1|-|-
CASSFSGNEQFF
TGTGCCAGCAGCTTCTCAGGCAATGAGCAGTTCTTC
>TRBV2|TRBJ2-7|-|TRBD2
CASSSREAEQYF
TGTGCCAGCAGTAGCCGGGAGGCCGAGCAGTACTTC
>TRBV2|TRBJ1-2|-|-
CASSVAGYYGYTF
TGTGCCAGCAGTGTTGCCGGGTACTATGGCTACACCTTC
>TRBV28|TRBJ1-5|-|-
CASTSKGGINQPQHF
TGTGCCAGCACTTCTAAAGGGGGAATCAATCAGCCCCAGCATTTT
>TRBV19|TRBJ1-1|-|-
CASELYGQGHTEAFF
TGTGCCAGTGAGCTTTATGGGCAGGGGCACACTGAAGCTTTCTTT
>TRBV30|TRBJ1-1|once|TRBD1
CASWGQGRAFF
TGTGCCTCTTGGGGACAGGGTAGAGCTTTCTTT
>TRBV7-6|TRBJ2-3|-|TRBD2
CASSLAGGPRDTQYF
TGTGCCAGCAGTCTAGCGGGAGGACCTCGGGATACGCAGTATTTT
>TRBV29-1|TRBJ2-3|-|-
CSVTPKGGGSHTQYF
TGCAGCGTTACCCCTAAGGGGGGGGGTAGCCATACGCAGTATTTT
>TRBV12-3/TRBV12-4|TRBJ2-1|-|-
CASSLLPNEQFF
TGTGCCAGCAGTTTACTCCCCAATGAGCAGTTCTTC
>TRBV7-2|TRBJ1-2|-|TRBD1
CASSSRGDRASGYTF
TGTGCCAGCAGCTCCCGGGGGGACAGGGCCTCTGGCTACACCTTC
>TRBV7-9|TRBJ2-7|-|-
CASSLGQGNDEQYF
TGTGCCAGCAGCTTAGGGCAGGGGAATGACGAGCAGTACTTC
>TRBV3-1/TRBV3-2|TRBJ1-1|-|-
CASSQENRAGMAFF
TGTGCCAGCAGCCAAGAAAACAGGGCCGGGATGGCTTTCTTT
>TRBV7-6|TRBJ2-5|-|-
CASSLSVVETQYF
TGTGCCAGCAGCTTATCGGTAGTAGAGACCCAGTACTTC
>TRBV5-1|TRBJ1-1|-|-
CASSYQVGNTEAFF
TGCGCCAGCAGTTATCAGGTTGGGAACACTGAAGCTTTCTTT
>TRBV18|TRBJ2-5|-|TRBD2
CASSPSGTSGGTQYF
TGTGCCAGCTCACCCTCCGGGACTAGTGGCGGGACCCAGTACTTC
>TRBV19|TRBJ1-1|once|-
CASRRTQGMNTEAFF
TGTGCCAGCCGGAGGACGCAGGGGATGAACACTGAAGCTTTCTTT
>TRBV20-1|TRBJ1-5|-|-
CSASSGLQHF
TGCAGTGCTAGTTCAGGGCTCCAGCATTTT
>TRBV7-8|TRBJ2-2|-|TRBD1
CASSLTTGSGELFF
TGTGCCAGCAGCTTAACGACAGGGTCCGGGGAGCTGTTTTTT
>TRBV27|TRBJ1-5|-|-
CASSLGGGQHQPQHF
TGTGCCAGCAGTTTAGGGGGCGGGCAGCATCAGCCCCAGCATTTT
>TRBV28|TRBJ2-7|-|TRBD1
CASSLYKTGALYEQYF
TGTGCCAGCAGTTTATATAAGACAGGGGCACTCTACGAGCAGTACTTC
>TRBV18|TRBJ1-2|-|TRBD1
CASSPGTGEFGGYTF
TGTGCCAGCTCGCCCGGGACAGGGGAGTTTGGTGGCTACACCTTC
>TRBV28|TRBJ1-2|-|-
CATSSSSGGYTF
TGTGCCACCAGTTCCTCGTCCGGAGGGTACACCTTC
>TRBV7-2|TRBJ2-1|-|-
CASSLGRRPYNEQFF
TGTGCCAGCAGCTTAGGGCGGAGACCCTACAATGAGCAGTTCTTC
>TRBV5-1|TRBJ2-5|-|TRBD1
CASSSGTGKGETQYF
TGCGCCAGCAGCTCAGGGACAGGGAAGGGTGAGACCCAGTACTTC
>TRBV28|TRBJ1-4|-|-
CASRFNRAQNEKLFF
TGTGCCAGCAGATTCAACAGGGCACAAAATGAAAAACTGTTTTTT
>TRBV19|TRBJ1-1|-|-
CASSGGEAFF
TGTGCCAGTAGTGGCGGTGAAGCTTTCTTT
>TRBV10-3|TRBJ1-1|-|-
CAIGGGSTEAFF
TGTGCCATTGGCGGGGGGAGCACTGAAGCTTTCTTT
>TRBV28|TRBJ1-2|-|-
CASTVLGATYGYTF
TGTGCCAGCACTGTTTTGGGGGCGACCTATGGCTACACCTTC
>TRBV19|TRBJ2-2|-|-
CASSVTENTGELFF
TGTGCCAGTAGTGTAACAGAGAACACCGGGGAGCTGTTTTTT
>TRBV30|TRBJ1-5|once|-
CAWSALDINNQPQHF
TGTGCCTGGAGTGCCTTGGACATTAACAATCAGCCCCAGCATTTT
>TRBV7-3|TRBJ2-5|-|-
CASSPTGTPIETQYF
TGTGCCAGCAGCCCCACCGGGACTCCAATAGAGACCCAGTACTTC
>TRBV3-1/TRBV3-2|TRBJ1-2|-|-
CASSQDRTYGYTF
TGTGCCAGCAGCCAAGATCGGACTTATGGCTACACCTTC
>TRBV2|TRBJ1-5|-|TRBD1
CASSEDRGIQPQHF
TGTGCCAGCAGTGAAGACAGGGGTATTCAGCCCCAGCATTTT
>TRBV7-5|TRBJ2-7|-|-
CARSNRGEDEQYF
TGTGCCAGAAGCAATCGAGGAGAGGACGAGCAGTACTTC
>TRBV5-1|TRBJ1-2|-|TRBD1
CASSSTGAGVGYTF
TGCGCCAGCAGCTCGACAGGGGCCGGTGTTGGCTACACCTTC